This TCR beta chain was sequenced during a study of cytomegalovirus exposure and HLA in healthy donors. Libraries were prepared by immunoSEQ multiplex PCR; TCRdb keeps only in-frame clonotypes and omits some of them. Among 200,000 to 250,000 clones listed, just over 85% were seen once. Germline V gene data show CDR1 as SEHNR and CDR2 as FQNEAQ (reference sequence). The CDR3 has 15 residues. The junction had 6 bases not matched to a gene; V was cut back by 0 bases and J by 9 bases. The V gene is TRBV7-9, the J gene TRBJ2-1; 9 bases line up with TRBD2. This TCR was sampled from a woman between 18 and 30 years old in good health and CMV-seronegative. Specimen: PBMCs. The chain's CDR3 is CASSLAIAGVGEQFF. CDR3 in DNA: TGTGCCAGCAGCTTAGCGATAGCGGGAGTGGGTGAGCAGTTCTTC.